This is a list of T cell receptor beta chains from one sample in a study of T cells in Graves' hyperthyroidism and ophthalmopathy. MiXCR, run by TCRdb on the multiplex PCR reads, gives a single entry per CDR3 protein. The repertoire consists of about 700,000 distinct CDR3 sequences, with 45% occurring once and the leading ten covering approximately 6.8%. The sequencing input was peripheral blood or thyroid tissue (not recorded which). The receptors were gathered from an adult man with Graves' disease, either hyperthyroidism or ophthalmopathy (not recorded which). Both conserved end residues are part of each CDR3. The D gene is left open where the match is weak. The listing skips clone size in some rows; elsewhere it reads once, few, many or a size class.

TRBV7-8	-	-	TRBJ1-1	CASSLDGGLSSAAFF
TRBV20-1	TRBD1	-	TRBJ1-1	CSARAGTGHFTEAFF
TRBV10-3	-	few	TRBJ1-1	CAIRSGQNTEAFF
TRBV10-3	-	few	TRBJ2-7	CAISDLAVSSYEQYF
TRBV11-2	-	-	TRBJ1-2	CASSRWTDGYTF
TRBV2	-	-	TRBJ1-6	CASKRAGLAASPLHF
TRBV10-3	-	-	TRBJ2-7	CAISGPDEQYF
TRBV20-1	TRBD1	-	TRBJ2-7	CSAGGGTGGGEQYF
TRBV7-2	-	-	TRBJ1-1	CASSLGRGVMNTEAFF
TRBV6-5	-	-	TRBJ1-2	CTSSSGGGRGYTF
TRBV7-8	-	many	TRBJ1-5	CASSLEQGTNQPQHF
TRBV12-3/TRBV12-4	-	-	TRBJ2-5	CASSLSGVRETQYF
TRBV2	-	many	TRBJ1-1	CASSPGFMNTEAFF
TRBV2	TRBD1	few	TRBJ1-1	CASSELLGGADTEAFF
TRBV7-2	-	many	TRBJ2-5	CASSLDQRVAQYF
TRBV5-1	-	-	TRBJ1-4	CASSWQGATNEKLFF
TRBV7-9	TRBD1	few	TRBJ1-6	CASSLEGSGQGNSPLHF
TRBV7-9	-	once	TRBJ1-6	CASSDVSGIGDSPLHF
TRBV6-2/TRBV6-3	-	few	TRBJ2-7	CASRYLTYEQYF
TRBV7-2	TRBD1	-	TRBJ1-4	CASSYGTGGATNEKLFF
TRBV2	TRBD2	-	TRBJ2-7	CASSDQTGGGQYF
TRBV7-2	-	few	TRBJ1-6	CASSFLSGANSPLHF
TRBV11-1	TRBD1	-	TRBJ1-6	CASSPGTEGQGSPLHF
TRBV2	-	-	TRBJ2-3	CASTAATDTQYF
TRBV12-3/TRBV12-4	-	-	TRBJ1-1	CASSPHDRRGAFF
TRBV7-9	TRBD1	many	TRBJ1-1	CASSLGQGVTEAFF
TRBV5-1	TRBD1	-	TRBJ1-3	CASSRLDRNSGNTIYF
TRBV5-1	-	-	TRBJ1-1	CASSASDGGAFF
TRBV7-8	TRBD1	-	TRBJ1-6	CASSGRQGSYNSPLHF
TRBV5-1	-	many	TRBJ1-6	CASSPDGARYSPLHF
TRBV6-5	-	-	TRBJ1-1	CASSLAGRVDTEAFF
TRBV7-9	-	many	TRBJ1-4	CASSLASDSGEKLFF
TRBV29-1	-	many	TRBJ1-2	CSVGRGDGYTF
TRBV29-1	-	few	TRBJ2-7	CSVELGHRPDEQYF
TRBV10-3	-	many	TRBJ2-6	CAISDGASANVLTF
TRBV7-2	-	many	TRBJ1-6	CASSLMSSYNSPLHF
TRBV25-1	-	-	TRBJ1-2	CASSARSGGVSGYTF
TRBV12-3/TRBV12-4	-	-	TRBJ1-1	CASSDQGLTEAFF
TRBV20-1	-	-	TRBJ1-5	CSARGEGYNQPQHF
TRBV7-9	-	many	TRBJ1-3	CASSLAGTSSGNTIYF
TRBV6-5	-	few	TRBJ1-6	CASSYLRNSPLHF
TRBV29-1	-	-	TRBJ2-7	CSVPKVGFEQYF
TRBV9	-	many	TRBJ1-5	CASSRENDQPQHF
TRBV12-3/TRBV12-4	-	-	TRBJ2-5	CASSLGGQAKTQYF
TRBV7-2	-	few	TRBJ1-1	CASSSSPRANTEAFF
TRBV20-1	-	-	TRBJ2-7	CSAREPIGTVSSYEQYF
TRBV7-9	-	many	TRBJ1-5	CASSFSQNQPQHF
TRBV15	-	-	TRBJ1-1	CATSRVGVTFF
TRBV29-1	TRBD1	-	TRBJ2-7	CSVGQGAGDTQYF
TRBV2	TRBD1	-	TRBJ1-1	CASGRAQGVSTEAFF
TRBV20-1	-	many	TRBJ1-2	CSADIELGYTF